A single sample is the source of the 4 T cell receptor beta chains below, sequenced in a study of blood T cell repertoires in COVID-19. Profiled with immunoSEQ multiplex PCR; TCRdb holds only in-frame clones, not every one. The sample contains about 270,000 clones, less than 90% of which appear only once. The source material was PBMCs or T cells enriched from blood (not recorded which). The source of these receptors is a woman aged 50 to 65 who had recovered from COVID-19.

This sequence joins TRBV19 and TRBJ2-1; 10 bases match TRBD2. V was pared by 3 bases and J by 9 bases, with 2 bases of the junction left unmatched. The CDR3 has 13 amino acids. CDR1 and CDR2 (germline): LNHDA, SQIVND (reference sequence). CDR3 region: CASSISSGGEQFF. The CDR3 DNA follows: TGTGCCAGTAGTATCTCTAGCGGGGGTGAGCAGTTCTTC.

J is TRBJ2-1 and V is TRBV2; 8 bases agree with TRBD2. The CDR3 is 15 amino acids. V lost 6 bases and J lost 3; bases outside the gene matches: 7. Germline CDR1 and CDR2: SNHLY and FYNNEI. CDR3 residues: CASRSSGSGYNEQFF. CDR3 DNA: TGTGCCAGCAGGTCAAGCGGGAGTGGCTACAATGAGCAGTTCTTC.

The gene calls are TRBV7-2 and TRBJ1-6; no firm D call. The CDR3 runs 14 residues. Trimming pared 0 bases from V and 7 bases from J, leaving 7 bases between. Germline V lookup: CDR1 SGHTA, CDR2 FQGNSA. Here the CDR3 reads CASSLAQMNSPLHF. CDR3 DNA sequence: TGTGCCAGCAGCTTAGCCCAGATGAATTCACCCCTCCACTTT.

The chain links TRBV7-2 to TRBJ2-7, with 14 bases lining up with TRBD2. The CDR3 is 17 residues long. Trimming at V came to 0 bases and at J to 12 bases, leaving 13 bases not matched to a gene. Looked up from germline, CDR1 is SGHTA and CDR2 is FQGNSA. CDR3 region: CASSLAGTSGSGSVLYF. The CDR3 region has the DNA TGTGCCAGCAGCTTAGCCGGGACTAGCGGGAGCGGGAGTGTTTTGTACTTC.